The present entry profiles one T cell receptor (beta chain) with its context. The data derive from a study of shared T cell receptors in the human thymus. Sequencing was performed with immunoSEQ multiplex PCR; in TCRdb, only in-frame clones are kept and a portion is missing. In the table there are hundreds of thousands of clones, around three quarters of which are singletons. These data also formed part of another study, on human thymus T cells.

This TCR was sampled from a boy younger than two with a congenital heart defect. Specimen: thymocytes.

The CDR3 DNA reads as TGTGCCAGCAGCTTGTATGGACAGCTCCAAGAGACCCAGTACTTC. This gives the protein CASSLYGQLQETQYF. This chain uses TRBV11-3 with TRBJ2-5, with D perhaps matching TRBD1 (6 bases). Germline V CDR1 and CDR2: SGHNT, YENEEA. Trimming pared 3 bases from V and 1 base from J, leaving 12 bases between. The CDR3 runs 15 residues.